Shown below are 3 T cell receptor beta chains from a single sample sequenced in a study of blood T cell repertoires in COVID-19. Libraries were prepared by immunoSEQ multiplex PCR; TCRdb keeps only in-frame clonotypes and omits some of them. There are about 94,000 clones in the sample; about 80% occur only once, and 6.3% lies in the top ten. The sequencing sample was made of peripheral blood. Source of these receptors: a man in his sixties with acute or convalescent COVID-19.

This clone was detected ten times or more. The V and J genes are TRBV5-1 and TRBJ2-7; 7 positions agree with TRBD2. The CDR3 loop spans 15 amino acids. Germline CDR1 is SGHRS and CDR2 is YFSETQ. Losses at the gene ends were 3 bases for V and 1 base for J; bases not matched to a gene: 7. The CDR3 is CASSSRPGGSYEQYF. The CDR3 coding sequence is TGCGCCAGCAGCTCCCGCCCGGGAGGTTCCTACGAGCAGTACTTC.

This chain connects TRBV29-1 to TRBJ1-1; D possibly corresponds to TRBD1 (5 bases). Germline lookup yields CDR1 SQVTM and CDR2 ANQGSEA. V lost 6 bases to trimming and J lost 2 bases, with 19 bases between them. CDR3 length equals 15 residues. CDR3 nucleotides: TGCAGCGTGACCACTCCCGGGGGAGGAAACACTGAAGCTTTCTTT. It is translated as CSVTTPGGGNTEAFF.

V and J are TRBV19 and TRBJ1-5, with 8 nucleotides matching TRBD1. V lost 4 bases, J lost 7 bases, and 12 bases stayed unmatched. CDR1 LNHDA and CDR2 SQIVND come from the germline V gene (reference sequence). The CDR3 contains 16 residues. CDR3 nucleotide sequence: TGTGCCAGTAGTACGCCTGACAGGGGCCAGAGGCAGCCCCAGCATTTT. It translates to CASSTPDRGQRQPQHF.